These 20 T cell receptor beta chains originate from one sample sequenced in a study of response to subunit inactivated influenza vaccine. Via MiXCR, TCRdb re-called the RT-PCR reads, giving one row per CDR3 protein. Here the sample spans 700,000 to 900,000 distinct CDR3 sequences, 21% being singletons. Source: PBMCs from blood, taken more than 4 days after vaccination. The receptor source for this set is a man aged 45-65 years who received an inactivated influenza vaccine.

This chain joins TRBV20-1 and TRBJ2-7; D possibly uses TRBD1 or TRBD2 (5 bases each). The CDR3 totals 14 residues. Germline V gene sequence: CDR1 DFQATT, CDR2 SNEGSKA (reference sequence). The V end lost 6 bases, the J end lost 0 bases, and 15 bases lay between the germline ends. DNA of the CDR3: TGCAGTGCCCGTGGGGGACCTGACTCCTACGAGCAGTACTTC. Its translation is CSARGGPDSYEQYF.

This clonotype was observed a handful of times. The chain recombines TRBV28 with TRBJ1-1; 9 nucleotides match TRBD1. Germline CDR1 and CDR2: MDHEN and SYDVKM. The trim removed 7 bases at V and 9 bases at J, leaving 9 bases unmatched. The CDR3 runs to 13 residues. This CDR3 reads CASKNGQGSQAFF. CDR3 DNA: TGTGCCAGCAAGAATGGACAGGGGAGTCAAGCTTTCTTT.

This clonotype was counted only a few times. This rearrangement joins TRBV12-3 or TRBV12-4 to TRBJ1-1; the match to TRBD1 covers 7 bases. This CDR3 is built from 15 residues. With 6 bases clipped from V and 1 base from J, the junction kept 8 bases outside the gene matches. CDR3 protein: CASREHRGQNTEAFF. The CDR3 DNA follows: TGTGCCAGCAGGGAACACAGGGGACAGAACACTGAAGCTTTCTTT.

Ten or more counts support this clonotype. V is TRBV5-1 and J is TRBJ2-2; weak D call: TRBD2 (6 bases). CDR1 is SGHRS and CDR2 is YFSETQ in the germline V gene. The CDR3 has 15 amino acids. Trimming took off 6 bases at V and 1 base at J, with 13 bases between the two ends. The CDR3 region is CASKISGRNTGELFF. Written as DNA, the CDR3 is TGCGCCAGCAAGATCAGCGGGCGGAACACCGGGGAGCTGTTTTTT.

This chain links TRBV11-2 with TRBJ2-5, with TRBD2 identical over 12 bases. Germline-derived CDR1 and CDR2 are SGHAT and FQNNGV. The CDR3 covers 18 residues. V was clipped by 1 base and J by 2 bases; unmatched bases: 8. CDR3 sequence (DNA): TGTGCCAGCAGCTTAGTTAGCCTAGCGGGAGGGCCTCAAGAGACCCAGTACTTC. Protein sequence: CASSLVSLAGGPQETQYF. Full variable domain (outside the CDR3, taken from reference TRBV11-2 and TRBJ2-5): EAGVAQSPRYKIIEKRQSVAFWCNPISGHATLYWYQQILGQGPKLLIQFQNNGVVDDSQLPKDRFSAERLKGVDSTLKIQPAKLEDSAVYLCASSLVSLAGGPQETQYFGPGTRLLVL.

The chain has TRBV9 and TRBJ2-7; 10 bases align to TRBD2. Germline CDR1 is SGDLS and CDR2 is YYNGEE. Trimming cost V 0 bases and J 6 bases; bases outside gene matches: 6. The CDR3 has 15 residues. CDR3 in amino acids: CASSVAEGLASEQYF. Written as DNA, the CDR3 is TGTGCCAGCAGCGTAGCTGAGGGACTAGCGAGCGAGCAGTACTTC. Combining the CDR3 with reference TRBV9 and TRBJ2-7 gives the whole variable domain DSGVTQTPKHLITATGQRVTLRCSPRSGDLSVYWYQQSLDQGLQFLIQYYNGEERAKGNILERFSAQQFPDLHSELNLSSLELGDSALYFCASSVAEGLASEQYFGPGTRLTVT.

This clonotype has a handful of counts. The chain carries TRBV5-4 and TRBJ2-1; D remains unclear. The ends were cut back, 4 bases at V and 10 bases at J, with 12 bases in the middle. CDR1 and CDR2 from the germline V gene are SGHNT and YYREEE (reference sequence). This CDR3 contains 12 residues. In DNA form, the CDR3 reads TGTGCCAGCAGCCTGACGATGGCCGAGCAGTTCTTC. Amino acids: CASSLTMAEQFF.

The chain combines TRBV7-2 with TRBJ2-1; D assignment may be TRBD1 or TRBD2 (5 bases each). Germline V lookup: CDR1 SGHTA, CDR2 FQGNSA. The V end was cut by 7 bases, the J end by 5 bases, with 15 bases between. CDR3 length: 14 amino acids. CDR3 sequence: CASKVVRGDNEQFF. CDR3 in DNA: TGTGCCAGCAAGGTAGTGAGAGGGGACAATGAGCAGTTCTTC.

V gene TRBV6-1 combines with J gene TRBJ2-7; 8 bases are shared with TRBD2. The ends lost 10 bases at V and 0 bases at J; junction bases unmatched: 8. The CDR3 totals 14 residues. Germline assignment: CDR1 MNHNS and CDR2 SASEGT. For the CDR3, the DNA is TGTGCCACCGGGGGGGGGGCCTTCTCCTACGAGCAGTACTTC. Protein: CATGGGAFSYEQYF.

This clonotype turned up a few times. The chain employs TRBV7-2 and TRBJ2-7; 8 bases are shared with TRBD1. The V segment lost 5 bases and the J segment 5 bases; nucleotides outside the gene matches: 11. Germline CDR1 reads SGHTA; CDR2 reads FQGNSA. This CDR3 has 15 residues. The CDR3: CASSLVPGTGNEQYF. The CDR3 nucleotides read TGTGCCAGCAGCCTAGTCCCGGGGACAGGCAACGAGCAGTACTTC.

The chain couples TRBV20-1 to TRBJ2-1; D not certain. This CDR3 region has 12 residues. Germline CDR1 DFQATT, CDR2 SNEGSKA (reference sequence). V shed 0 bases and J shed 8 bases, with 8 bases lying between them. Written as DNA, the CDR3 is TGCAGTGCTAGAGATATGGAATATGAGCAGTTCTTC. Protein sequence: CSARDMEYEQFF.

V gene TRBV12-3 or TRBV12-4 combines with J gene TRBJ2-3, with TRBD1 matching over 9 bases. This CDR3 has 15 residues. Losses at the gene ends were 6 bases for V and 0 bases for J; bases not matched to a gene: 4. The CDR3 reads CASSLQGASTDTQYF. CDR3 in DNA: TGTGCCAGCAGCTTACAGGGGGCAAGCACAGATACGCAGTATTTT.

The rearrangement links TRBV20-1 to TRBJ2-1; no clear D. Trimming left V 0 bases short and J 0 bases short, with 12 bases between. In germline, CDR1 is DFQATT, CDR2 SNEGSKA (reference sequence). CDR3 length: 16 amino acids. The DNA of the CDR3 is TGCAGTGCTAGAGATTCGGCTATAAGCTCCTACAATGAGCAGTTCTTC. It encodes CSARDSAISSYNEQFF.

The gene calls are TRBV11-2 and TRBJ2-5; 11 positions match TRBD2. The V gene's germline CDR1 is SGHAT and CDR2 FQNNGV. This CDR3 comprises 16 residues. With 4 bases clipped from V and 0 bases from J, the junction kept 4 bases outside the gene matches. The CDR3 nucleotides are TGTGCCAGCAGCTCCCTAGCGGGGGGTAACCAAGAGACCCAGTACTTC. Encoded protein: CASSSLAGGNQETQYF.

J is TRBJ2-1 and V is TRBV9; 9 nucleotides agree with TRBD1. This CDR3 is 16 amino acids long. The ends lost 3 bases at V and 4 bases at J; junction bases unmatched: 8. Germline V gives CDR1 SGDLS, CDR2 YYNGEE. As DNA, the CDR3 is TGTGCCAGCAGCGCGCGCGGGACAGGGTCATACAATGAGCAGTTCTTC. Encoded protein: CASSARGTGSYNEQFF.

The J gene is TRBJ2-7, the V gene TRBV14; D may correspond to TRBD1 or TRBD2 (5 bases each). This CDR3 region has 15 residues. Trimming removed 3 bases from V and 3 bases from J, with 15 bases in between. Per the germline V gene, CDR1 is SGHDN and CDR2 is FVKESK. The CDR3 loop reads CASSHLRDGNYEQYF. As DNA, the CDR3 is TGTGCCAGCAGCCACCTCCGGGACGGTAACTACGAGCAGTACTTC.

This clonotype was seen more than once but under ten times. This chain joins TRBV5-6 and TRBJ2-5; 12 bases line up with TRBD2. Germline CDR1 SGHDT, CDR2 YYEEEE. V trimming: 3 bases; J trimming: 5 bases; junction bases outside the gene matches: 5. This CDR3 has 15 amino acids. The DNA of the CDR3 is TGTGCCAGCAGCTACCTGGGACTAGCGGGTGAGACCCAGTACTTC. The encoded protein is CASSYLGLAGETQYF.

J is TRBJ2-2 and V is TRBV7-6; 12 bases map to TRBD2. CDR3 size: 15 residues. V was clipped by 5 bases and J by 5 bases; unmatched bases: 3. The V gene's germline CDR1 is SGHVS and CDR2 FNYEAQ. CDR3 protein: CASSAGTSGTGELFF. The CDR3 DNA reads TGTGCCAGCAGCGCAGGGACTAGCGGGACCGGGGAGCTGTTTTTT. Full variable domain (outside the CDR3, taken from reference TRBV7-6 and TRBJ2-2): GAGVSQSPRYKVTKRGQDVALRCDPISGHVSLYWYRQALGQGPEFLTYFNYEAQQDKSGLPNDRFSAERPEGSISTLTIQRTEQRDSAMYRCASSAGTSGTGELFFGEGSRLTVL.

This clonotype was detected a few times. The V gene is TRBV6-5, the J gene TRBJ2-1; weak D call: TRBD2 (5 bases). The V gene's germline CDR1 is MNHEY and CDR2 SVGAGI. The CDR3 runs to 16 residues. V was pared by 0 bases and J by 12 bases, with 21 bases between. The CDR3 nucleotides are TGTGCCAGCAGTTACTCGAGGGAAATGAGAGAGGGCGGGCAGTTCTTC. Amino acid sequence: CASSYSREMREGGQFF.

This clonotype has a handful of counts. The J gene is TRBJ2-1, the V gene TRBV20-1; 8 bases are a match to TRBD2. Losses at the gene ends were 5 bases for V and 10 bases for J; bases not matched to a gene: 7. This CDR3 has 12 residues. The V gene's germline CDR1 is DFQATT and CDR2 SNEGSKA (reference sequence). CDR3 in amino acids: CSAENGREEQFF. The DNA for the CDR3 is TGCAGTGCTGAAAACGGGAGGGAAGAGCAGTTCTTC.